This T cell receptor (beta chain) was sequenced during a study of T cell repertoires in cytomegalovirus infection. Study context: Evidence of both CMV infection and a matching HLA type came from public TCR beta signatures. Notes on the study in general: Identification of carriers of CMV plus the relevant HLA was achieved through cumulative public TCR beta family frequency. It was HLA-C-restricted CMV-specific TCR beta clonotypes that dominated the response ex vivo.

With regard to this clonotype: Its matching antigen is unknown.

MiXCR, applied by TCRdb to the reads, yields one record per CDR3 protein. The sample lists about 360,000 distinct CDR3 sequences; around 18% were seen once. Trimming pared 1 base from V and 0 bases from J, leaving 10 bases between. The CDR3 has 16 residues. Germline loops: CDR1 LNHDA, CDR2 SQIVND (reference sequence). Sequences were obtained from PBMCs. This clonotype originated in a human donor in good health (CMV status not recorded). Some clones in this sample may be carry-over from other donors' samples. The chain links TRBV19 to TRBJ2-1; D unclear. DNA of the CDR3: TGTGCCAGTAGTATAGGCAGCCGAAGCTCCTACAATGAGCAGTTCTTC. Its protein product is CASSIGSRSSYNEQFF.